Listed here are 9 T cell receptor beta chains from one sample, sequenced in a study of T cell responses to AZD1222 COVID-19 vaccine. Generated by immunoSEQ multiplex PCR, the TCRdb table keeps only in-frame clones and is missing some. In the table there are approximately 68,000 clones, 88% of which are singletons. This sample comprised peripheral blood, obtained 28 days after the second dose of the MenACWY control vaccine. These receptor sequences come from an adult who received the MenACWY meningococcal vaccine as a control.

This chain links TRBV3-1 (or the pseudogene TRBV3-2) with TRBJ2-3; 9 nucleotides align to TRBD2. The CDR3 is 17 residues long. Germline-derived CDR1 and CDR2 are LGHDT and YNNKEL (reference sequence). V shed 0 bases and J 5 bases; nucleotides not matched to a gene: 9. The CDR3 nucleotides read TGTGCCAGCAGCCAAGACGTAGCGGGAGAGGTCATAGATACGCAGTATTTT. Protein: CASSQDVAGEVIDTQYF.

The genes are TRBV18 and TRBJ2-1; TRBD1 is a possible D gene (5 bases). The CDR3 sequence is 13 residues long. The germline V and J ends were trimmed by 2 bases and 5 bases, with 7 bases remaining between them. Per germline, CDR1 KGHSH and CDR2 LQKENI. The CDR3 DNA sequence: TGTGCCAGCTCACCAGTCAGGGACAATGAGCAGTTCTTC. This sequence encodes CASSPVRDNEQFF. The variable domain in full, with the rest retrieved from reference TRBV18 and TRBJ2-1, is NAGVMQNPRHLVRRRGQEARLRCSPMKGHSHVYWYRQLPEEGLKFMVYLQKENIIDESGMPKERFSAEFPKEGPSILRIQQVVRGDSAAYFCASSPVRDNEQFFGPGTRLTVL.

CDR3 DNA: TGTGCCAGTAGTGTGAGCCGGGACCGAAAACCGCGGTATGGCTACACCTTC. Residues: CASSVSRDRKPRYGYTF. V gene TRBV19 combines with J gene TRBJ1-2; TRBD1 is a possible D gene (5 bases). V shed 5 bases and J shed 5 bases, with 24 bases lying between them. Germline lookup yields CDR1 LNHDA and CDR2 SQIVND (reference sequence). The CDR3 sequence is 17 residues long.

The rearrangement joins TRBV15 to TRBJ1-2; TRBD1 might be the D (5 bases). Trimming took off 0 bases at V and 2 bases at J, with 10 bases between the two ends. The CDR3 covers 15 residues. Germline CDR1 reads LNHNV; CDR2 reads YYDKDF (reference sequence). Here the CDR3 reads CATSRDKGANYGYTF. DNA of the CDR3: TGTGCCACCAGCAGAGATAAAGGGGCGAACTATGGCTACACCTTC.

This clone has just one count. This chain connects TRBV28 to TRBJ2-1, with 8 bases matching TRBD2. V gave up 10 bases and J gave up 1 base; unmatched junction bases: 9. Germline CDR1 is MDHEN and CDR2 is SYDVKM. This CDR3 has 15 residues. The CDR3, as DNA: TGTGCCAACTCAGAGGGCGGGGGGTCCTACAATGAGCAGTTCTTC. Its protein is CANSEGGGSYNEQFF.

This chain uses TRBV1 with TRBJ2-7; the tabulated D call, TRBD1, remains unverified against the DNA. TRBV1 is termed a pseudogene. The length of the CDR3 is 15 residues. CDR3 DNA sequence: TGCACCAGCACCCTTGTAAGGGCAGGGGACTACGAGCAGTACTTC. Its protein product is CTSTLVRAGDYEQYF.

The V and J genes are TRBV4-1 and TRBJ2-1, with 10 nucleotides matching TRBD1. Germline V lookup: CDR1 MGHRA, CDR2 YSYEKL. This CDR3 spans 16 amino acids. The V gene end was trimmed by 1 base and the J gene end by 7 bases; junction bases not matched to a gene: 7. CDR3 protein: CASSQGTGGRVNEQFF. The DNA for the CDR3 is TGCGCCAGCAGCCAAGGGACAGGGGGGAGGGTAAATGAGCAGTTCTTC.

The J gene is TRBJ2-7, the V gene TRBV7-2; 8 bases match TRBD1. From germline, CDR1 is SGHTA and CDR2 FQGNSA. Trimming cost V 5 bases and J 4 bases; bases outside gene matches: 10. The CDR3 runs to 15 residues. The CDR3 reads CASSKQTGAEYEQYF. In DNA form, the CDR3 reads TGTGCCAGCAGCAAACAGACAGGGGCGGAATACGAGCAGTACTTC.

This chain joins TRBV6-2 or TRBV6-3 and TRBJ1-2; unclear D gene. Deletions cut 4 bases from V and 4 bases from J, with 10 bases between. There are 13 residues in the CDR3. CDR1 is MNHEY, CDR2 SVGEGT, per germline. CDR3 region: CASSWEDGYGYTF. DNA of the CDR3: TGTGCCAGCAGTTGGGAGGATGGCTATGGCTACACCTTC.